These 3 T cell receptor beta chains share one sample of origin, sequenced in a study of neurological immune-mediated disorders. TCRdb processed the 5' RACE reads anew with MiXCR; each CDR3 protein has one entry. The table records fewer than 50,000 distinct CDR3 sequences, roughly 15% of them present only once. Material: CD4+ T cells from blood. The receptors were sampled from a woman aged 55-75 years with HTLV-1-associated myelopathy (HAM/TSP).

This clonotype was observed at least ten times. This chain joins TRBV10-3 and TRBJ2-3; TRBD2 might be the D (7 bases). The V gene lost 7 bases and the J gene lost 6 bases, with 17 bases spanning the gap. Germline V gives CDR1 ENHRY, CDR2 SYGVKD. The length of the CDR3 is 14 residues. Here the CDR3 DNA reads TGTGCCATCACGGGGGGCGTCGGGAGGGATACGCAGTATTTT. Its protein product is CAITGGVGRDTQYF.

This clonotype was counted at least ten times. CDR3 sequence (DNA): TGTGCCAGCAGTTCCAGGACTAGCGTGTTCTACGAGCAGTACTTC. This sequence encodes CASSSRTSVFYEQYF. The J gene is TRBJ2-7, the V gene TRBV7-8; 9 nucleotides line up with TRBD2. The ends lost 6 bases at V and 3 bases at J; junction bases unmatched: 9. CDR3 length: 15 residues. Germline CDR1 is SGHVS and CDR2 is FQNEAQ.

This clonotype was seen many times. Here the CDR3 reads CAWSVSRTGSEAFF. The DNA for the CDR3 is TGTGCCTGGAGTGTATCCCGGACGGGAAGCGAAGCTTTCTTT. The gene calls are TRBV30 and TRBJ1-1, with unresolved D. Trimming took off 0 bases at V and 8 bases at J, with 16 bases between the two ends. This CDR3 is built from 14 residues. Germline V gene lookup returns CDR1 GTSNPN and CDR2 SVGIG (reference sequence).